This paragraph reports one T cell receptor (beta chain). What it binds is unknown. These data are taken from a study of T cell responses to AZD1222 COVID-19 vaccine. Points from the study as a whole: Spike-wide vaccine-associated CD4 TCRs dominated at 160-218 and 743-854. Seropositive at baseline were only a handful of AZD1222 recipients. Recipients of two AZD1222 doses showed rising Spike-specific TCR breadth and depth. No repertoire was sampled before or during the peak T cell response, only after it.

Sequenced by immunoSEQ multiplex PCR; TCRdb stores in-frame clones only, minus some. This table has approximately 270,000 clones, around 92% appearing once. Trimming stripped 4 bases from V and 2 bases from J, with 11 bases between. The CDR3 runs 14 residues. CDR1 is SGDLS, CDR2 YYNGEE, per germline. The V gene is TRBV9, the J gene TRBJ2-3; D unresolved. Sequences were derived from peripheral blood, sampled 28 days after the second AZD1222 dose. The clonotype was recovered from an adult who received the AZD1222 COVID-19 vaccine. The DNA for the CDR3 is TGTGCCAGCAGCCCCCGGGCCACCACAGATACGCAGTATTTT. It codes for CASSPRATTDTQYF.